The present T cell receptor (beta chain) was sequenced within a study of shared clonotypes between healthy human individuals. Clones were sequenced by immunoSEQ multiplex PCR, and TCRdb holds only the in-frame ones, with some missing. This table has approximately 2.1 million clones, 90% to 95% appearing once. The CDR3 runs 14 residues. CDR1 and CDR2 from the germline V gene are SGHTA and FQGTGA. The junction had 2 bases not matched to a gene; V was cut back by 4 bases and J by 6 bases. Sequenced: naive CD4+ T cells from PBMCs. The subset is: CD45RA+ positively selected. The gene calls are TRBV7-3 and TRBJ2-1, with 11 nucleotides matching TRBD2. This receptor was identified in a man aged 18 to 35 in good health. Some clones in this sample may be carry-over from other donors' samples. The CDR3 DNA reads TGTGCCAGCAGCTCGGGACTAGCGGTCAATGAGCAGTTCTTC. This gives the protein CASSSGLAVNEQFF.